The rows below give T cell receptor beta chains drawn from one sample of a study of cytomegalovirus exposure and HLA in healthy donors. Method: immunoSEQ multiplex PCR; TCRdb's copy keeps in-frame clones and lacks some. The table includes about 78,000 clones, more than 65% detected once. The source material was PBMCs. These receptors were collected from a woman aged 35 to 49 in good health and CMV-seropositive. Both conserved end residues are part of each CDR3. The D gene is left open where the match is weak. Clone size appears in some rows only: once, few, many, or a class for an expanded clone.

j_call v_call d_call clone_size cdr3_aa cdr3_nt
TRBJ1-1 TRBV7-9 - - CASLGEFNTEAFF TGTGCCAGCTTGGGCGAATTCAACACTGAAGCTTTCTTT
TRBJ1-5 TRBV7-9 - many CSSSVQNQPQHF TGTTCCAGCAGCGTACAGAATCAGCCCCAGCATTTT
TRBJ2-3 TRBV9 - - CASSVDPSDTQYF TGTGCCAGCAGCGTAGATCCGTCAGATACGCAGTATTTT
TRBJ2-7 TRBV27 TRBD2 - CASRTFGTSGGGLYEQYF TGTGCCAGCAGGACTTTTGGGACTAGCGGGGGGGGCCTCTACGAGCAGTACTTC
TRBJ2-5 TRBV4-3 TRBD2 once CASSPGRGGGQETQYF TGCGCCAGCAGCCCAGGAAGAGGCGGGGGGCAAGAGACCCAGTACTTC
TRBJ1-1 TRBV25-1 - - CASSEEASREAFF TGTGCCAGCAGTGAGGAGGCGTCTCGAGAAGCTTTCTTT
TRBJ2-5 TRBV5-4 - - CASSLIGTAENF TGTGCCAGCAGCTTGATCGGTACTGCGGAAAACTTC
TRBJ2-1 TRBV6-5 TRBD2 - CASSARAGRDEQFF TGTGCCAGCAGCGCGAGAGCGGGGCGCGATGAGCAGTTCTTC
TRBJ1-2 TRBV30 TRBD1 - CAWEKGQGAEANYGYPF TGTGCCTGGGAGAAGGGACAGGGGGCCGAAGCTAACTATGGCTACCCCTTC
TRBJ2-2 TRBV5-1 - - CASSPGGYTGELFF TGCGCCAGCAGCCCCGGGGGTTACACCGGGGAGCTGTTTTTT
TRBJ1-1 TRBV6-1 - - CASSDPLGHANTEAFF TGTGCCAGCAGTGATCCGTTGGGACACGCGAACACTGAAGCTTTCTTT
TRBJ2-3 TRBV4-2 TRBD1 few CASSQDLAGTGVTDTQYF TGTGCCAGCAGCCAAGACTTAGCTGGGACAGGGGTTACAGATACGCAGTATTTT
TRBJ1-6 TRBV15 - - CATSRGRNSPLHF TGTGCCACCAGCAGGGGCAGGAATTCACCCCTCCACTTT
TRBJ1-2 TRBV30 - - CATGVYGYTF TGTGCGACAGGCGTCTATGGCTACACCTTC
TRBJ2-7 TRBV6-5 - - CASRSGTQSSYEQYF TGTGCCAGCAGATCCGGGACTCAGTCCTCCTACGAGCAGTACTTC
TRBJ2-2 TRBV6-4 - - CASSGGRDTGELFF TGTGCCAGCAGTGGGGGGCGCGACACCGGGGAGCTGTTTTTT
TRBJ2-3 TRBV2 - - CASRGGQRTDTQYF TGTGCCAGCAGAGGCGGACAGCGCACAGATACGCAGTATTTT
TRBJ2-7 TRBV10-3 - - CAISPGTSLSEQYF TGTGCCATCAGCCCCGGGACTTCCCTTAGCGAGCAGTACTTC
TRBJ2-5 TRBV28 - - CATQGNQETQYF TGTGCCACTCAGGGGAATCAAGAGACCCAGTACTTC
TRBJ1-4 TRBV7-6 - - CASSLAQEGKLFF TGTGCCAGCAGCTTAGCCCAGGAGGGAAAACTGTTTTTT
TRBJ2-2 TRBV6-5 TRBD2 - CASSYSAGGTGELFF TGTGCCAGCAGTTACTCGGCCGGGGGGACCGGGGAGCTGTTTTTT
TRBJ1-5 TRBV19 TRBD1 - CASRSDRGLDQPQHF TGTGCCAGTAGATCCGACAGGGGTCTTGATCAGCCCCAGCATTTT
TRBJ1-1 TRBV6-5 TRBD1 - CASSYTGVNTEAFF TGTGCCAGCAGTTATACAGGGGTGAACACTGAAGCTTTCTTT
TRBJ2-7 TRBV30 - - CAWTRPGHSRRVSYEQYF TGTGCCTGGACCCGCCCCGGACACTCAAGAAGGGTCTCCTACGAGCAGTACTTC
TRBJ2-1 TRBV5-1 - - CASSLIRESYNEQFF TGCGCCAGCAGCTTGATCCGGGAGTCCTACAATGAGCAGTTCTTC